The present TCR beta chain was sequenced within a study of blood T cell repertoires in COVID-19. Overall study: The cDNA or gDNA used as material had been derived from T cells, B-cell-depleted T cells, or PBMCs.

This CDR3 spans 17 amino acids. CDR1 and CDR2 from the germline V gene are SGDLS and YYNGEE. V lost 0 bases, J lost 2 bases, and 4 bases stayed unmatched. Study processing details: By means of reference gene primer amplification, nucleated cell counts were estimated. Measured with immunoSEQ multiplex PCR; TCRdb has only the in-frame clones, and not every one. From that table come the V and J calls and clone size; the DNA was used to work out D and trimming. Of just under 90,000 clones listed, 88% are singletons. The sequence was obtained from a man in his 60s with acute or convalescent COVID-19. The chain is built from TRBV9 and TRBJ2-5; 13 bases align to TRBD2. The sequenced sample consisted of peripheral blood. As DNA, the CDR3 is TGTGCCAGCAGCGTAGGACTAGCGGGAGGTAGTCAAGAGACCCAGTACTTC. Translated: CASSVGLAGGSQETQYF.